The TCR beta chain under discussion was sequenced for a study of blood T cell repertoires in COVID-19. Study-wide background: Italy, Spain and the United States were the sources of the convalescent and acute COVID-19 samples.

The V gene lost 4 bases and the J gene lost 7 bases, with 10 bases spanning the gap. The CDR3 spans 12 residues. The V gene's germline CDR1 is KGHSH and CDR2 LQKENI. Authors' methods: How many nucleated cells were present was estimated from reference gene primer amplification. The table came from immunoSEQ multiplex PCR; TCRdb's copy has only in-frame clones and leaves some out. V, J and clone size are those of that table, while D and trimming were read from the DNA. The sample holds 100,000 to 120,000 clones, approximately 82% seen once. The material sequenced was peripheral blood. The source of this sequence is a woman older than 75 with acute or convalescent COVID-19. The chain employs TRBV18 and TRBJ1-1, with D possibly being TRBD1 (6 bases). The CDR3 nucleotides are TGTGCCAGCTCACTCAACAGGGATGAAGCTTTCTTT. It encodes CASSLNRDEAFF.